The 6 T cell receptor beta chains below were found in one sample sequenced in a study of OX40 agonist ivuxolimab in advanced cancers. Library preparation was by the immunoSEQ multiplex PCR assay. Here the immuneACCESS table is served through TCRdb, limited to in-frame sequences with V and J called. Missing clones are a known gap in these copies; in checked studies unresolved V genes cover under half, and the rest lacks a known reason. The sample table holds about 90,000 clones, of which approximately 85% were seen once. The top ten constitute approximately 0.22% of the sample. Sequencing was performed on CD4+ or CD8+ T cells sorted from blood, taken in a trial of the OX40 agonist ivuxolimab. The receptors originated from an adult with an advanced solid tumor such as melanoma, head and neck, liver or kidney cancer.

This chain uses TRBV9 with TRBJ2-7; no clear D gene. This CDR3 has 16 amino acids. Deletions cut 8 bases from V and 0 bases from J, with 21 bases between. Per germline, CDR1 SGDLS and CDR2 YYNGEE. The CDR3 here is CARTKCCGLSSYEQYV. CDR3 nucleotide sequence: TGTGCCAGAACAAAATGTTGCGGTCTTAGCTCCTACGAGCAGTACGTC.

The chain has TRBV9 and TRBJ2-3; 13 bases agree with TRBD2. The germline gives CDR1 SGDLS, CDR2 YYNGEE. Trimming took 4 bases from V and 0 from J; bases not matched to a gene: 8. CDR3 length: 18 amino acids. The CDR3 loop is CASSLLAGGPLSTDTQYF. The CDR3 DNA sequence: TGTGCCAGCAGCCTACTAGCGGGAGGGCCACTAAGCACAGATACGCAGTATTTT.

The rearrangement links TRBV28 to TRBJ1-5, with a weak D call TRBD1 (6 bases). Germline V gives CDR1 MDHEN, CDR2 SYDVKM. V was cut by 11 bases and J by 2 bases, with 10 bases left in between. The CDR3 totals 12 residues. The CDR3 reads CASNRGNQPQHF. Written as DNA, the CDR3 is TGTGCCTCGAACAGGGGCAATCAGCCCCAGCATTTT.

V is TRBV6-1 and J is TRBJ1-2; D is possibly TRBD1 (6 bases). With 3 bases removed from V and 4 bases from J, the gap between germline ends came to 15 bases. The CDR3 runs 15 residues. Looked up from germline, CDR1 is MNHNS and CDR2 is SASEGT. This CDR3 is CASSEVEGGGYGYTF. The DNA for the CDR3 is TGTGCCAGCAGTGAGGTAGAGGGGGGCGGCTATGGCTACACCTTC.

The CDR3 DNA reads TGTGCCAGCAGCCCGACGATGAGGACTGAAGCTTTCTTT. As protein: CASSPTMRTEAFF. The gene calls are TRBV14 and TRBJ1-1; D gene uncertain. V lost 4 bases to trimming and J lost 5 bases, with 11 bases between them. This CDR3 is built from 13 residues. The germline V gene encodes CDR1 SGHDN and CDR2 FVKESK.

This clone turned up a few times. The rearrangement uses TRBV5-1 and TRBJ2-2; D is uncertain. Germline assignment: CDR1 SGHRS and CDR2 YFSETQ. Trimming cost V 0 bases and J 4 bases, with 4 bases left between them. The CDR3 contains 13 residues. The chain's CDR3 is CASSLVGTGELFF. CDR3 DNA: TGCGCCAGCAGCTTGGTCGGCACCGGGGAGCTGTTTTTT.